A single T cell receptor (beta chain) is shown here with its context. This entry is derived from a study of OX40 agonist ivuxolimab in advanced cancers. As for the study in general: Prior therapy, whether anti-PD-1, anti-PD-L1 or anti-CTLA-4, was allowed, and 40% had some.

There are 13 residues in the CDR3. Per the germline V gene, CDR1 is LNHDA and CDR2 is SQIVND (reference sequence). V shed 8 bases and J 4 bases; nucleotides not matched to a gene: 6. Profiled with immunoSEQ multiplex PCR; TCRdb holds only in-frame clones, not every one. The table has 65,000 to 70,000 clones, about three quarters seen once. The sequencing used CD4+ or CD8+ T cells sorted from blood, collected in a trial of the OX40 agonist ivuxolimab. The clonotype originates from an adult with an advanced solid tumor such as melanoma, head and neck, liver or kidney cancer. This chain uses TRBV19 with TRBJ2-3; 7 bases map to TRBD2. The CDR3 nucleotides are TGTGCCAGTGCGAGGGAGGGGCCAGATACGCAGTATTTT. It translates to CASAREGPDTQYF.